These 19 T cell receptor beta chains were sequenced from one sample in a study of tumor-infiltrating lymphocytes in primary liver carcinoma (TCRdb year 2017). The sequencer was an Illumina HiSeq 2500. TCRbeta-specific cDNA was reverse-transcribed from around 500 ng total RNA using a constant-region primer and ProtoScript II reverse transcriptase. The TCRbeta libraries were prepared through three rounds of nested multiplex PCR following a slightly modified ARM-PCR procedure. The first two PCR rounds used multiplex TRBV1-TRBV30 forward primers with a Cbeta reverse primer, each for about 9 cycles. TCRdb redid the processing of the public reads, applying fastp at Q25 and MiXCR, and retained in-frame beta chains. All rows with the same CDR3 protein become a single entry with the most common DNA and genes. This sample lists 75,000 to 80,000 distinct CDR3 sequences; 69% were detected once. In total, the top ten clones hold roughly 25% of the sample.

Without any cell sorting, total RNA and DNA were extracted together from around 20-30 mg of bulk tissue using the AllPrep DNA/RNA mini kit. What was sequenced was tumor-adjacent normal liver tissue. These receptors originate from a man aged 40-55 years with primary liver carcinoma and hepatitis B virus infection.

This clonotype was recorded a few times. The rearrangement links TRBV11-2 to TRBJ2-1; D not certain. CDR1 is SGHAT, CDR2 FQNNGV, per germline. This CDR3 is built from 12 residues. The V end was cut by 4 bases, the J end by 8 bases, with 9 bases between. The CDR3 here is CASSYVVHEQFF. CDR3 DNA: TGTGCCAGCAGCTACGTGGTTCATGAGCAGTTCTTC.

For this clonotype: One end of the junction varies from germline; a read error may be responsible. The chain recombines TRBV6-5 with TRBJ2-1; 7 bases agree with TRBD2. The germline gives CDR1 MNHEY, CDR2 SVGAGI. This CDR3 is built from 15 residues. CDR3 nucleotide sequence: TGTCCCAGCAGTTACTCGGCTAGCGGTCACAATGAGCAGTTCTTC. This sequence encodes CPSSYSASGHNEQFF.

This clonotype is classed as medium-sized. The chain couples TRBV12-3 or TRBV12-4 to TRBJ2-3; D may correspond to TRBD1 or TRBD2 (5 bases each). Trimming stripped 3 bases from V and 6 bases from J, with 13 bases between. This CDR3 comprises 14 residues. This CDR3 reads CASSFGGGRDTQYF. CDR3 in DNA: TGTGCCAGCAGTTTCGGTGGGGGAAGGGATACGCAGTATTTT.

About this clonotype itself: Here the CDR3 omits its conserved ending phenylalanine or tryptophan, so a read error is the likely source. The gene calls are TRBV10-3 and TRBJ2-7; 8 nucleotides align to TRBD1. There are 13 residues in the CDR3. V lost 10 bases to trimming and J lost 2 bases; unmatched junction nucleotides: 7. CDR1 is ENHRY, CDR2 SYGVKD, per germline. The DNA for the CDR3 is TGTGCCACCGGACAGGGAACCCCCTACGAGCAGTACTAC. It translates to CATGQGTPYEQYY.

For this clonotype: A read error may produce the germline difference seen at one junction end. CDR3 in amino acids: CAGIKGQGRNEKLFF. CDR3 nucleotides: TGTGCCGGCATTAAGGGACAGGGTCGTAATGAAAAACTGTTCTTC. V is TRBV6-6 and J is TRBJ1-4; 9 bases agree with TRBD1. From germline, CDR1 is MNHNY and CDR2 SVGAGI (reference sequence). This CDR3 has 15 amino acids.

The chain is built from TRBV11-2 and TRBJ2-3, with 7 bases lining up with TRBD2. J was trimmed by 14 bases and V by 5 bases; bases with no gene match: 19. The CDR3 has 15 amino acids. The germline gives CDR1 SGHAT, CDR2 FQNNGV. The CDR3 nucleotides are TGTGCCAGCAGCGTACCAGCTAGCGGACCTCCGGCGCTGTATTTT. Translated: CASSVPASGPPALYF.

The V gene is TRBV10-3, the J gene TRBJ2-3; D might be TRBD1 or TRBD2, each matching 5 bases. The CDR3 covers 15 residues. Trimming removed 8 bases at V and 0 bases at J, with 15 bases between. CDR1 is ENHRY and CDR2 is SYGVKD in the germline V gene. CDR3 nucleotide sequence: TGTGCCATCGGTGGGGGTAGCCATAGCACAGATACGCAGTATTTT. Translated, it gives CAIGGGSHSTDTQYF.

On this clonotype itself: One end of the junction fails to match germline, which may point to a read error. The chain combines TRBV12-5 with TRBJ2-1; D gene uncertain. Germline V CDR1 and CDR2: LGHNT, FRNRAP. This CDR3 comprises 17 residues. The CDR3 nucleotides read TGTGCTAGTAGCGACACCACAATCCTAAGCTCCTACAATGAACAGTTCTTC. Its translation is CASSDTTILSSYNEQFF.

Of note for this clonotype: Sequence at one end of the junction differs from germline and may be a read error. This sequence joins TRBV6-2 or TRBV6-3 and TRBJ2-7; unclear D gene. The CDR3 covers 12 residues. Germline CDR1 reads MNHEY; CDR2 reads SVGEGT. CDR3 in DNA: TGTACCAGCAGAGAACGAGGTCATGAGCTGTACTTC. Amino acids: CTSRERGHELYF.

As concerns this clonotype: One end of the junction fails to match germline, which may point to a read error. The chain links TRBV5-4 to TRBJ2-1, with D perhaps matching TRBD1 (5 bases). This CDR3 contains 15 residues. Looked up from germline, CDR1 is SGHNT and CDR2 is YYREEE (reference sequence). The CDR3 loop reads CASSQTTEPDNEQFF. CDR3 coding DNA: TGTGCCAGCAGCCAAACGACAGAACCAGACAATGAACAGTTCTTC.

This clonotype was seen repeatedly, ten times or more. CDR3: CASSSRLAGGSEQFF. CDR3 in DNA: TGCGCCAGCAGCTCACGACTAGCGGGAGGGAGTGAGCAGTTCTTC. The V call is TRBV5-1, the J call TRBJ2-1; 14 bases align to TRBD2. Trimming took 3 bases from V and 9 from J; bases not matched to a gene: 5. The CDR3 contains 15 residues. Germline assignment: CDR1 SGHRS and CDR2 YFSETQ. The full variable domain, in which reference TRBV5-1 and TRBJ2-1 provide the parts outside the CDR3, is KAGVTQTPRYLIKTRGQQVTLSCSPISGHRSVSWYQQTPGQGLQFLFEYFSETQRNKGNFPGRFSGRQFSNSRSEMNVSTLELGDSALYLCASSSRLAGGSEQFFGPGTRLTVL.

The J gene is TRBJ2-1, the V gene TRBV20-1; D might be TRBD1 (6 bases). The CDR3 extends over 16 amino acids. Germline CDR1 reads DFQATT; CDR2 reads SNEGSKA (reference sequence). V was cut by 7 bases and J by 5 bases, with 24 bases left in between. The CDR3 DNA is TGCAGTGTGGTCCCCTTCCCGGCAGGGGAACACAATGAGCAGTTCTTC. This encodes CSVVPFPAGEHNEQFF.

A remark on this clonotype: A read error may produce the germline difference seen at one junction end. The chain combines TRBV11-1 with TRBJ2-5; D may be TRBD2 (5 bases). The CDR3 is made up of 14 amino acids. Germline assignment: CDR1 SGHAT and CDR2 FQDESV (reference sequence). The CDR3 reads CASSPSRLSETQYF. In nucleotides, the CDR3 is TGTGCCAGTAGCCCGTCGCGACTAAGCGAGACCCAGTACTTT.

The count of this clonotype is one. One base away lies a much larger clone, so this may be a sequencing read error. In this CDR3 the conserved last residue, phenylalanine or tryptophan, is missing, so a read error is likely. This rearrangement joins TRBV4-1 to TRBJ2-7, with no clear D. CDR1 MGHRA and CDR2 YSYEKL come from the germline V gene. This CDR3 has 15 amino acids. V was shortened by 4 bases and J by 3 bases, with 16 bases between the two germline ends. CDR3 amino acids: CASSPREELFYEQYL. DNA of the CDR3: TGCGCCAGCAGCCCCCGAGAGGAACTCTTCTACGAGCAGTACTTA.

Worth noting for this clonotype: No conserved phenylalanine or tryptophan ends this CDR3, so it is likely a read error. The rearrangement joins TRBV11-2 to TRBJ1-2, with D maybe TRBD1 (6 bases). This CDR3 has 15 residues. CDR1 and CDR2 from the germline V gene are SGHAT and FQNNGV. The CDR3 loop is CVSSVLRTARYGYTS. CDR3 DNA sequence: TGTGTCAGCAGCGTGTTAAGGACAGCGCGCTATGGCTACACCTCC.

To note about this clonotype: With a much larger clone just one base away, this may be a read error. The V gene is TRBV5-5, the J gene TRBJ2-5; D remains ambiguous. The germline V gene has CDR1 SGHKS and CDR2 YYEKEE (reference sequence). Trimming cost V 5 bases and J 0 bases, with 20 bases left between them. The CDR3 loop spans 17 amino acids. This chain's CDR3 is CASRTTLGGTYQETQYF. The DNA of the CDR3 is TGTGCCAGCAGGACGACCTTGGGCGGAACGTACCAAGAGACCCAGTACTTC.

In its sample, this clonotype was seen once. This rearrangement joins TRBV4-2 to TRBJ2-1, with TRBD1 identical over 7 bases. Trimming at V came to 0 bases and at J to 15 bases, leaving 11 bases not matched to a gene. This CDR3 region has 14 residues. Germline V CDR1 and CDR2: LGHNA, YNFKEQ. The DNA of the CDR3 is TGTGCCAGCAGCCAAGATAGGGGAGACAGGGTCACGTTCTTC. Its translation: CASSQDRGDRVTFF.

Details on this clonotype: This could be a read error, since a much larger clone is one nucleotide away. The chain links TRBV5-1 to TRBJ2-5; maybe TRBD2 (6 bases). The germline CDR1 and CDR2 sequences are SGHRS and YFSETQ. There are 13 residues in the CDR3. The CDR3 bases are TGCGCCAGCAGCGCGGGACCCCTCGAGAGCCAGTACTTC. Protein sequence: CASSAGPLESQYF.

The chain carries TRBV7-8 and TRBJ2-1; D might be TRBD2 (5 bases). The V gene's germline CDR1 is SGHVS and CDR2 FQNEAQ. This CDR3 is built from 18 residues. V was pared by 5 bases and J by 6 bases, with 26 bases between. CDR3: CASSPLGDSAVPCNEQFF. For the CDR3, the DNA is TGTGCCAGCAGCCCGCTTGGAGACTCAGCGGTCCCCTGCAATGAGCAGTTCTTC.